Each of the 5 T cell receptor beta chains below was sequenced from the same sample in a study of T cell repertoires in cytomegalovirus infection. Each CDR3 protein gets one entry after TCRdb re-called the reads with MiXCR. Here the sample spans about 110,000 distinct CDR3 sequences, 10% being singletons. These TCRs are of unknown antigen specificity. The specimen sequenced was PBMCs, sequenced either directly or after in vitro stimulation (not recorded which). Every receptor here comes from a human donor in good health (CMV status not recorded). Some clones in this sample may be carry-over from other donors' samples.

The chain recombines TRBV30 with TRBJ1-1; TRBD1 matches 7 bases. Germline V gives CDR1 GTSNPN, CDR2 SVGIG (reference sequence). The J segment lost 6 bases and the V segment lost 5 bases, leaving 3 bases of the junction unmatched. This CDR3 contains 11 residues. Here the CDR3 DNA reads TGTGCCTGGCAGACAGGGCCTGAAGCTTTCTTT. It is translated as CAWQTGPEAFF.

In regard to this clonotype: A much larger clone lies a single base off, so this may be a read error. J is TRBJ1-2 and V is TRBV7-3, with a weak D call TRBD1 (5 bases). Germline V CDR1 and CDR2: SGHTA, FQGTGA. This CDR3 region has 17 residues. V lost 0 bases and J 0 bases, leaving 14 bases between the germline ends. The CDR3 DNA follows: TGTGCCAGCAGCTTAACCTTCGACAGTATAACTAACTATGGCTACACCTTC. As protein: CASSLTFDSITNYGYTF.

There are many counts of this clonotype. J is TRBJ1-2 and V is TRBV4-1, with unresolved D. With 1 base removed from V and 2 bases from J, the gap between germline ends came to 8 bases. Germline V gene sequence: CDR1 MGHRA, CDR2 YSYEKL. This CDR3 spans 14 amino acids. DNA of the CDR3: TGCGCCAGCAGCCAAGTAGCGCAGAACTATGGCTACACCTTC. This codes for CASSQVAQNYGYTF.

This clonotype occurred a few times. V usage is TRBV10-3 and J usage is TRBJ2-2; 13 bases fit TRBD2. Unmatched junction bases numbered 9, after V lost 6 bases and J lost 5 bases. There are 17 residues in the CDR3. Germline V lookup: CDR1 ENHRY, CDR2 SYGVKD. CDR3 in amino acids: CAISLLAGGGATGELFF. The CDR3 DNA sequence: TGTGCCATCAGCCTACTAGCGGGAGGGGGAGCTACCGGGGAGCTGTTTTTT.

Ten or more counts support this clonotype. The genes are TRBV14 and TRBJ1-2; D gene ambiguous. V dropped 1 base and J dropped 0 bases, with 15 bases sitting between them. Germline loops: CDR1 SGHDN, CDR2 FVKESK. This CDR3 is 17 amino acids long. In DNA form, the CDR3 reads TGTGCCAGCAGCCAAGTCGTTACCTATCCATCTAACTATGGCTACACCTTC. Its protein is CASSQVVTYPSNYGYTF.